These T cell receptor beta chains were read from a single sample in a study of cytomegalovirus exposure and HLA in healthy donors. Here immunoSEQ multiplex PCR was the method, and the copy in TCRdb shows in-frame clones only, minus some. Among 200,000 to 250,000 clones listed, 70% to 80% were seen once. The sample was PBMCs. Source of these receptors: a woman aged 25 to 45 in good health and CMV-seronegative. Both conserved end residues are part of each CDR3. Each record gives: D gene, clone size, J gene, V gene, CDR3 length, CDR3 protein, CDR3 DNA. D genes are given only for firm matches. The size of a clone is reported for some rows only, either as once, few or many, or as a class for expanded clones.

d_call: TRBD1
clone_size: .
j_call: TRBJ2-2
v_call: TRBV19
cdr3_length: 17
cdr3_aa: CATSFQPGQLNTGELFF
cdr3_nt: TGTGCCACCTCGTTTCAACCGGGACAGCTGAACACCGGGGAGCTGTTTTTT

d_call: .
clone_size: few
j_call: TRBJ2-2
v_call: TRBV9
cdr3_length: 14
cdr3_aa: CASSDHPGTGELFF
cdr3_nt: TGTGCCAGCAGTGACCACCCGGGCACCGGGGAGCTGTTTTTT

d_call: TRBD1
clone_size: .
j_call: TRBJ2-7
v_call: TRBV6-1
cdr3_length: 15
cdr3_aa: CASSETTGGAYEQYF
cdr3_nt: TGTGCCAGCAGTGAGACGACAGGGGGAGCTTACGAGCAGTACTTC

d_call: .
clone_size: few
j_call: TRBJ1-1
v_call: TRBV14
cdr3_length: 15
cdr3_aa: CASSQVQGTHTEAFF
cdr3_nt: TGTGCCAGCAGCCAAGTCCAGGGGACACACACTGAAGCTTTCTTT

d_call: TRBD1
clone_size: .
j_call: TRBJ2-7
v_call: TRBV6-1
cdr3_length: 14
cdr3_aa: CASRGTGGSYEQYF
cdr3_nt: TGTGCCAGCAGGGGGACAGGGGGCTCCTACGAGCAGTACTTC

d_call: TRBD1
clone_size: .
j_call: TRBJ1-2
v_call: TRBV27
cdr3_length: 17
cdr3_aa: CASSLSRDRGRNYGYTF
cdr3_nt: TGTGCCAGCAGTTTGAGTCGTGACAGGGGAAGAAACTATGGCTACACCTTC

d_call: TRBD1
clone_size: .
j_call: TRBJ1-5
v_call: TRBV2
cdr3_length: 20
cdr3_aa: CASSGSPGTGGLERNQPQHF
cdr3_nt: TGTGCCAGCAGCGGATCCCCCGGGACAGGGGGTCTCGAGCGCAATCAGCCCCAGCATTTT

d_call: .
clone_size: .
j_call: TRBJ1-6
v_call: TRBV4-1
cdr3_length: 15
cdr3_aa: CASSQATGGNSPLHF
cdr3_nt: TGCGCCAGCAGCCAAGCGACAGGCGGTAATTCCCCCCTCCACTTT

d_call: .
clone_size: few
j_call: TRBJ2-7
v_call: TRBV29-1
cdr3_length: 12
cdr3_aa: CSVRDNAYEQYF
cdr3_nt: TGCAGCGTTAGGGACAATGCCTACGAGCAGTACTTC

d_call: .
clone_size: .
j_call: TRBJ2-3
v_call: TRBV6-5
cdr3_length: 15
cdr3_aa: CASSYLSGSTDTQYF
cdr3_nt: TGTGCCAGCAGTTACTTGAGCGGGAGCACAGATACGCAGTATTTT

d_call: TRBD2
clone_size: few
j_call: TRBJ2-1
v_call: TRBV7-9
cdr3_length: 14
cdr3_aa: CASSLTSGDNEQFF
cdr3_nt: TGTGCCAGCAGCCTAACTAGCGGGGACAATGAGCAGTTCTTC

d_call: .
clone_size: .
j_call: TRBJ2-1
v_call: TRBV5-6
cdr3_length: 14
cdr3_aa: CASSFDAGASEQFF
cdr3_nt: TGTGCCAGCAGCTTCGACGCGGGGGCAAGTGAGCAGTTCTTC

d_call: .
clone_size: .
j_call: TRBJ2-1
v_call: TRBV27
cdr3_length: 12
cdr3_aa: CASSQPSSAIFF
cdr3_nt: TGTGCCAGCAGTCAGCCGTCTAGCGCAATATTCTTC

d_call: TRBD1
clone_size: .
j_call: TRBJ1-1
v_call: TRBV5-4
cdr3_length: 15
cdr3_aa: CASSLAKTGGTEAFF
cdr3_nt: TGTGCCAGCAGCTTGGCGAAGACAGGGGGCACTGAAGCTTTCTTT

d_call: TRBD2
clone_size: once
j_call: TRBJ2-7
v_call: TRBV5-6
cdr3_length: 15
cdr3_aa: CASSSSAGGHYEQYF
cdr3_nt: TGTGCCAGCAGCTCCAGTGCGGGAGGGCACTACGAGCAGTACTTC

d_call: TRBD1
clone_size: .
j_call: TRBJ2-4
v_call: TRBV2
cdr3_length: 17
cdr3_aa: CASTPTPPQGARNIQYF
cdr3_nt: TGTGCCAGCACTCCTACCCCTCCACAGGGGGCAAGGAACATTCAGTACTTC

d_call: TRBD1
clone_size: .
j_call: TRBJ2-2
v_call: TRBV10-1
cdr3_length: 15
cdr3_aa: CASSVGQGNTGELFF
cdr3_nt: TGCGCCAGCAGTGTGGGACAGGGGAACACCGGGGAGCTGTTTTTT

d_call: TRBD2
clone_size: .
j_call: TRBJ2-5
v_call: TRBV15
cdr3_length: 17
cdr3_aa: CATSREGSPSGKETQYF
cdr3_nt: TGTGCCACCAGCAGAGAGGGTTCCCCTAGCGGGAAAGAGACCCAGTACTTC

d_call: .
clone_size: .
j_call: TRBJ1-2
v_call: TRBV30
cdr3_length: 14
cdr3_aa: CAWTTGWHDYGYTF
cdr3_nt: TGTGCCTGGACAACAGGATGGCATGACTATGGCTACACCTTC

d_call: .
clone_size: few
j_call: TRBJ2-2
v_call: TRBV28
cdr3_length: 12
cdr3_aa: CASSQNTGELFF
cdr3_nt: TGTGCCAGCAGTCAGAACACCGGGGAGCTGTTTTTT

d_call: TRBD2
clone_size: .
j_call: TRBJ2-5
v_call: TRBV7-2
cdr3_length: 14
cdr3_aa: CASNIGLAQETQYF
cdr3_nt: TGTGCCAGCAACATCGGACTAGCCCAAGAGACCCAGTACTTC

d_call: .
clone_size: few
j_call: TRBJ1-6
v_call: TRBV5-1
cdr3_length: 16
cdr3_aa: CASSLGGTNGGSPLHF
cdr3_nt: TGCGCCAGCAGCTTGGGGGGGACCAACGGGGGTTCACCCCTCCACTTT

d_call: TRBD2
clone_size: .
j_call: TRBJ2-1
v_call: TRBV9
cdr3_length: 16
cdr3_aa: CASSVAASGYNNEQFF
cdr3_nt: TGTGCCAGCAGCGTAGCGGCTAGCGGATACAACAATGAGCAGTTCTTC

d_call: .
clone_size: once
j_call: TRBJ1-1
v_call: TRBV11-3
cdr3_length: 15
cdr3_aa: CASSLDGNKNTEAFF
cdr3_nt: TGTGCCAGCAGCTTAGACGGGAACAAGAACACTGAAGCTTTCTTT

d_call: .
clone_size: few
j_call: TRBJ1-2
v_call: TRBV6-5
cdr3_length: 14
cdr3_aa: CASSTRGQLYGYTF
cdr3_nt: TGTGCCAGCAGTACCCGAGGACAGCTCTATGGCTACACCTTC

d_call: TRBD2
clone_size: .
j_call: TRBJ2-2
v_call: TRBV7-9
cdr3_length: 16
cdr3_aa: CASSRGGAGDHGELFF
cdr3_nt: TGTGCCAGCAGCAGAGGCGGAGCGGGAGATCACGGGGAGCTGTTTTTT

d_call: .
clone_size: .
j_call: TRBJ2-2
v_call: TRBV11-3
cdr3_length: 15
cdr3_aa: CASAEAGADTGELFF
cdr3_nt: TGTGCCAGCGCCGAGGCTGGGGCGGACACCGGGGAGCTGTTTTTT

d_call: TRBD2
clone_size: .
j_call: TRBJ2-7
v_call: TRBV30
cdr3_length: 13
cdr3_aa: CAWTSGALYEQYF
cdr3_nt: TGTGCCTGGACGAGCGGGGCCCTCTACGAGCAGTACTTC

d_call: TRBD1
clone_size: .
j_call: TRBJ1-6
v_call: TRBV6-5
cdr3_length: 13
cdr3_aa: CASSGRGNSPLHF
cdr3_nt: TGTGCCAGCAGTGGCAGGGGGAATTCACCCCTCCACTTT

d_call: TRBD1
clone_size: few
j_call: TRBJ1-2
v_call: TRBV23-1
cdr3_length: 13
cdr3_aa: CASSRRGTGGYTF
cdr3_nt: TGCGCCAGCAGTCGGCGCGGGACAGGCGGCTACACCTTC

d_call: TRBD1
clone_size: .
j_call: TRBJ1-1
v_call: TRBV13
cdr3_length: 15
cdr3_aa: CASSLMTGENTEAFF
cdr3_nt: TGTGCCAGCAGCTTAATGACAGGGGAGAACACTGAAGCTTTCTTT

d_call: .
clone_size: once
j_call: TRBJ1-5
v_call: TRBV30
cdr3_length: 14
cdr3_aa: CAWSAGGRDQPQHF
cdr3_nt: TGTGCCTGGAGCGCCGGGGGTAGGGATCAGCCCCAGCATTTT

d_call: .
clone_size: .
j_call: TRBJ1-2
v_call: TRBV10-3
cdr3_length: 16
cdr3_aa: CAISENQIANPYGYTF
cdr3_nt: TGTGCCATCAGTGAAAATCAGATAGCGAACCCCTATGGCTACACCTTC

d_call: TRBD1
clone_size: .
j_call: TRBJ2-1
v_call: TRBV5-5
cdr3_length: 11
cdr3_aa: CASSPDRARFF
cdr3_nt: TGTGCCAGCAGCCCGGACAGGGCCCGGTTCTTC

d_call: .
clone_size: .
j_call: TRBJ1-1
v_call: TRBV5-1
cdr3_length: 15
cdr3_aa: CASSLGSLANTEAFF
cdr3_nt: TGCGCCAGCAGCTTGGGTTCCTTAGCGAACACTGAAGCTTTCTTT

d_call: .
clone_size: .
j_call: TRBJ1-5
v_call: TRBV2
cdr3_length: 15
cdr3_aa: CASQRDWGGNQPQHF
cdr3_nt: TGTGCCAGCCAAAGGGACTGGGGTGGCAATCAGCCCCAGCATTTT

d_call: TRBD1
clone_size: few
j_call: TRBJ1-5
v_call: TRBV2
cdr3_length: 15
cdr3_aa: CASSGGTGGNQPQHF
cdr3_nt: TGTGCCAGCAGCGGAGGGACAGGGGGCAACCAGCCCCAGCATTTT

d_call: .
clone_size: .
j_call: TRBJ2-7
v_call: TRBV7-9
cdr3_length: 12
cdr3_aa: CASSRLAYEQYF
cdr3_nt: TGTGCCAGCAGCAGACTCGCCTACGAGCAGTACTTC